This T cell receptor beta chain was sequenced for a study of blood T cell repertoires in COVID-19. Whole-study context: COVID-19 samples, acute and convalescent, were from the United States, Italy and Spain.

Original processing methods: Amplification of reference gene primers provided the estimated nucleated cell counts. Data came from immunoSEQ multiplex PCR; TCRdb stores just in-frame clones and leaves some out. D and trimming come from the DNA, and the V and J calls and clone size come from that table. The sample records approximately 290,000 clones, around 89% being singletons. Source material: peripheral blood. The clonotype was recovered from a man aged 25-45 years with acute or convalescent COVID-19.

The CDR3 here is CATEDTYSYNEQFF. DNA for the CDR3: TGTGCCACCGAGGACACCTATTCCTACAATGAGCAGTTCTTC. The chain joins TRBV19 to TRBJ2-1; a weak D match, TRBD1 (5 bases). The CDR3 runs to 14 residues. The germline gives CDR1 LNHDA, CDR2 SQIVND (reference sequence). The ends were cut back, 10 bases at V and 1 base at J, with 14 bases in the middle.